The entry below gives a single T cell receptor beta chain sequence along with its context. Its target is not known. 5'RACE with constant-segment primers yielded barcoded, UMI-tagged TCR alpha and TCR beta cDNA libraries. TCRdb independently ran MiXCR on the 5' RACE reads; one entry per CDR3 protein. The sample has hundreds of thousands of distinct CDR3 sequences, about 20% seen once. The source of the sample is a study of T-cell memory formation after mild COVID-19. Study-wide background: TCR clusters were mostly confined to one donor each.

Trimming took 4 bases from V and 6 from J, leaving 13 bases between them. Germline lookup yields CDR1 MNHNY and CDR2 SVGAGI (reference sequence). This CDR3 has 13 amino acids. Study-level points and caveats: Clones that contracted from day 15 to 85 were balanced CD4/CD8, while later expanders leaned CD4+. Clones which contracted sat mainly in CM and EM if CD4+, and in EMRA if CD8+.

The chain couples TRBV6-6 to TRBJ2-7, with D unresolved. This TCR came from an adult woman who had mild COVID-19 (a few samples of this study predate the infection). Cell type and time point are not known. Sequencing was carried out using PBMCs or a T cell subset sorted from them (not recorded which). CDR3 in amino acids: CASSLVSTGEQYF. In DNA form, the CDR3 reads TGTGCCAGCAGTTTGGTCTCGACGGGCGAGCAGTACTTC.